This paragraph reports one TCR beta chain. Other DNA sequences in this specimen translate into the identical CDR3. The record originates from a study of OX40 agonist ivuxolimab in advanced cancers. Study overall: Patients undergoing dose escalation presented with hepatocellular carcinoma, melanoma, renal cell or head and neck cancer.

The germline V gene has CDR1 MNHEY and CDR2 SMNVEV (reference sequence). CDR3 size: 13 residues. V was shortened by 3 bases and J by 2 bases, with 8 bases between the two germline ends. Sequenced by immunoSEQ multiplex PCR; TCRdb stores in-frame clones only, minus some. The data show about 81,000 clones, about 92% seen once. The origin of this receptor is an adult with an advanced solid tumor such as melanoma, head and neck, liver or kidney cancer. The V gene is TRBV27, the J gene TRBJ2-7; the D gene is possibly TRBD1 (5 bases). Sample: CD4+ or CD8+ T cells sorted from blood, taken in a trial of the OX40 agonist ivuxolimab. This CDR3 is CASSFAGPYEQYF. CDR3 nucleotide sequence: TGTGCCAGCAGTTTCGCAGGGCCCTACGAGCAGTACTTC.